The 28 T cell receptor beta chains below were found in one sample sequenced in a study of T cells expressing NK-cell markers. For each CDR3 protein, TCRdb gives one entry from its re-call of the 5' RACE reads, without DNA. The table lists about 260,000 distinct CDR3 sequences. The specimen sequenced was blood T cells: a sorted CD56 or NKG2C T cell subset, CD4+ or CD8+ T cells, or bulk PBMC T cells (not recorded which). All receptors come from a woman aged 18 to 69 in good health.

The chain couples TRBV7-2 to TRBJ2-7; TCRdb calls TRBD1, which cannot be checked without DNA. This CDR3 is built from 16 residues. Germline V lookup: CDR1 SGHTA, CDR2 FQGNSA. CDR3: CASSVRQGALSYEQYF.

The CDR3: CAISATVLGYGYTF. V is TRBV10-3 and J is TRBJ1-2; without DNA, the TCRdb call of TRBD1 cannot be checked. This CDR3 contains 14 residues. Germline V gene data show CDR1 as ENHRY and CDR2 as SYGVKD.

This chain uses TRBV4-2 with TRBJ2-2; as DNA is missing, the TRBD2 call by TCRdb cannot be tested. CDR1 is LGHNA and CDR2 is YNFKEQ in the germline V gene. The CDR3 is 15 residues long. The CDR3 sequence is CASSQHEGPSGELFF.

The chain recombines TRBV19 with TRBJ2-2; as DNA is missing, the TRBD1 call by TCRdb cannot be tested. Germline CDR1 reads LNHDA; CDR2 reads SQIVND (reference sequence). The CDR3 spans 14 residues. The CDR3 loop reads CASRGRGLTGELFF.

The chain has TRBV25-1 and TRBJ2-7. The CDR3 has 11 amino acids. Germline V gene data show CDR1 as MGHDK and CDR2 as SYGVNS. The CDR3: CASMGSREQYF.

CDR3: CASSRPQSSYTF. The chain combines TRBV12-3 or TRBV12-4 with TRBJ1-2; with no DNA, the TCRdb D assignment of TRBD1 cannot be verified. This CDR3 contains 12 residues.

This chain uses TRBV6-1 with TRBJ1-6; the TCRdb call, TRBD1, lacks DNA for checking. Germline assignment: CDR1 MNHNS and CDR2 SASEGT. This CDR3 has 17 residues. CDR3 in amino acids: CASSSGTESSYNSPLHF.

This chain links TRBV5-1 with TRBJ2-5; absent DNA, TCRdb's TRBD1 call cannot be checked. The CDR3 length is 14 residues. The germline CDR1 and CDR2 sequences are SGHRS and YFSETQ. The CDR3 is CASSLTRGQETQYF.

The rearrangement links TRBV6-1 to TRBJ1-4. Per the germline V gene, CDR1 is MNHNS and CDR2 is SASEGT. This CDR3 region has 14 residues. The CDR3 sequence: CASSRSRGGEKLFF.

The chain recombines TRBV5-4 with TRBJ2-3; the D call from TCRdb, TRBD2, cannot be confirmed without DNA. Germline values: CDR1 SGHNT, CDR2 YYREEE (reference sequence). This CDR3 has 15 amino acids. Here the CDR3 reads CASSARLVGTDTQYF.

V usage is TRBV12-5 and J usage is TRBJ2-1. Germline V CDR1 and CDR2: LGHNT, FRNRAP. This CDR3 region has 15 residues. CDR3 amino acids: CASGLGGRAYNEQFF.

The J gene is TRBJ2-3, the V gene TRBV20-1; there is no DNA to check the TCRdb D call of TRBD1. Germline V gives CDR1 DFQATT, CDR2 SNEGSKA (reference sequence). The CDR3 extends over 12 amino acids. This chain's CDR3 is CSAPSRMDTQYF.

V gene TRBV20-1 combines with J gene TRBJ2-1; TCRdb returns TRBD2, unconfirmable since there is no DNA. The CDR3 contains 12 residues. The germline V gene has CDR1 DFQATT and CDR2 SNEGSKA (reference sequence). The CDR3 sequence is CSAGTSGGALEF.

CDR3 residues: CASSLPQTRSTDTQYF. The V gene is TRBV7-8, the J gene TRBJ2-3. CDR3 length: 16 amino acids. CDR1 is SGHVS, CDR2 FQNEAQ, per germline.

The chain carries TRBV10-3 and TRBJ2-7; the TCRdb call, TRBD2, lacks DNA for checking. CDR3 length: 13 amino acids. Germline CDR1 ENHRY, CDR2 SYGVKD. CDR3 in amino acids: CAISEPSRLKQYF.

The chain carries TRBV20-1 and TRBJ2-1; the D gene TCRdb calls, TRBD1, cannot be checked with no DNA. Germline V lookup: CDR1 DFQATT, CDR2 SNEGSKA (reference sequence). The CDR3 contains 15 residues. The CDR3 spells CSARGAGRRYNEQFF.

The gene calls are TRBV20-1 and TRBJ2-3. CDR3 size: 12 residues. The V gene's germline CDR1 is DFQATT and CDR2 SNEGSKA (reference sequence). The CDR3 spells CSARPLMDTQYF.

The rearrangement joins TRBV10-3 to TRBJ2-7; with no DNA, the TCRdb D assignment of TRBD1 cannot be verified. Germline CDR1 and CDR2: ENHRY and SYGVKD. The length of the CDR3 is 14 residues. The chain's CDR3 is CATQTETGAYEQYF.

CDR3 sequence reads: CASRLQFQPQHF. J is TRBJ1-5 and V is TRBV6-2 or TRBV6-3. Germline-derived CDR1 and CDR2 are MNHEY and SVGEGT. The CDR3 is made up of 12 amino acids.

The J gene is TRBJ2-5, the V gene TRBV29-1; TCRdb outputs TRBD2, but without DNA this stays unchecked. The germline V gene encodes CDR1 SQVTM and CDR2 ANQGSEA. CDR3 length: 12 residues. CDR3 loop: CSSLLGRETQYF.

This chain connects TRBV7-2 to TRBJ2-2. CDR1 and CDR2 from the germline V gene are SGHTA and FQGNSA. This CDR3 has 14 amino acids. The CDR3 is CASSLNGLDGELFF. Together with reference TRBV7-2 and TRBJ2-2, the CDR3 gives the full variable domain: GAGVSQSPSNKVTEKGKDVELRCDPISGHTALYWYRQSLGQGLEFLIYFQGNSAPDKSGLPSDRFSAERTGGSVSTLTIQRTQQEDSAVYLCASSLNGLDGELFFGEGSRLTVL.

The J gene is TRBJ2-7, the V gene TRBV18. The CDR3 sequence is 12 residues long. CDR1 KGHSH and CDR2 LQKENI come from the germline V gene. CDR3 region: CASSPSTYEQYF.

The chain carries TRBV4-2 and TRBJ2-5; TCRdb's D call, TRBD2, is unchecked because there is no DNA. The CDR3 covers 18 residues. Per germline, CDR1 LGHNA and CDR2 YNFKEQ. CDR3: CASSQDASGSLYQETQYF.

The chain uses TRBV12-3 or TRBV12-4 and TRBJ2-2; TCRdb indicates TRBD1, and absent DNA this call remains unverified. The CDR3 is 15 residues long. CDR3 sequence reads: CASSLGQGIAGELFF.

This chain connects TRBV20-1 to TRBJ2-2; without DNA, the TCRdb call of TRBD1 cannot be checked. This CDR3 is built from 11 residues. The germline V gene encodes CDR1 DFQATT and CDR2 SNEGSKA (reference sequence). CDR3 region: CSASQGGELFF.

This rearrangement joins TRBV20-1 to TRBJ2-1; the TRBD1 assignment by TCRdb is unverifiable without DNA. The CDR3 is made up of 14 amino acids. Germline V gene data show CDR1 as DFQATT and CDR2 as SNEGSKA (reference sequence). CDR3 residues: CSAAGQSSYNEQFF.

The CDR3 protein is CASSYSGLLPQETQYF. The rearrangement uses TRBV6-5 and TRBJ2-5. There are 16 residues in the CDR3. Germline V gene sequence: CDR1 MNHEY, CDR2 SVGAGI.

The chain is built from TRBV9 and TRBJ2-5; TCRdb's D call of TRBD2 is untestable without DNA. Germline V gene sequence: CDR1 SGDLS, CDR2 YYNGEE. CDR3 length equals 19 residues. The CDR3 sequence: CASSVVASGGGPYQETQYF.